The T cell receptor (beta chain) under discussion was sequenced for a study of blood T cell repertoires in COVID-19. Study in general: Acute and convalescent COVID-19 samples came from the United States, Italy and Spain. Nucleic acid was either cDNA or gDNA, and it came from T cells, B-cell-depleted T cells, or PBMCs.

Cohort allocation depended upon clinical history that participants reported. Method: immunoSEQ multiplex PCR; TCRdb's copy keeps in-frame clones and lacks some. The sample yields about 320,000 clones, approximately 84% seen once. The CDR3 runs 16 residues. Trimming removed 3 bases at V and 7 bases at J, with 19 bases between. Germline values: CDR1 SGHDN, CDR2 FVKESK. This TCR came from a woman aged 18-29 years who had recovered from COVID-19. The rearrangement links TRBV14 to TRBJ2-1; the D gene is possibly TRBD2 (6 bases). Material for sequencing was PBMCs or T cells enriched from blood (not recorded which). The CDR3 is CASSHFRDSGVNEQFF. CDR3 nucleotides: TGTGCCAGCAGCCATTTTAGGGACTCTGGTGTTAATGAGCAGTTCTTC. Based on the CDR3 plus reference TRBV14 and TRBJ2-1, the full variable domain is EAGVTQFPSHSVIEKGQTVTLRCDPISGHDNLYWYRRVMGKEIKFLLHFVKESKQDESGMPNNRFLAERTGGTYSTLKVQPAELEDSGVYFCASSHFRDSGVNEQFFGPGTRLTVL.